This TCR beta chain was identified during a study of Graves' ophthalmopathy and Graves' hyperthyroidism. Study summary: Peripheral blood sampling preceded any treatment and occurred at initial diagnosis. General study findings and limits: Blood contained most expanded thyroid clonotypes exceeding 0.001 frequency. The model flagged ophthalmopathy progression at 70% to 71% sensitivity and 72% to 75% specificity.

A word on this clonotype: Its antigen is unknown.

TCR beta CDR3 regions were amplified from RNA transcripts. Second-round multiplex PCR came after a first-round RT-PCR that employed HTBI primers. TCRdb re-derived calls from the multiplex PCR reads in MiXCR, one entry per CDR3 protein. This table holds about 370,000 distinct CDR3 sequences, around 20% found once. Sequencing was carried out using peripheral blood. The TCR comes from a woman aged 18 to 35 with Graves' ophthalmopathy.

The DNA for the CDR3 is TGCGCCAGCAGCCCCCATGCGGCCGTGAACACTGAAGCTTTCTTT. Protein product: CASSPHAAVNTEAFF. The chain couples TRBV4-3 to TRBJ1-1; no definite D call. The germline CDR1 and CDR2 sequences are LGHNA and YSLEER. The V end lost 4 bases, the J end lost 0 bases, and 12 bases lay between the germline ends. The CDR3 covers 15 residues.